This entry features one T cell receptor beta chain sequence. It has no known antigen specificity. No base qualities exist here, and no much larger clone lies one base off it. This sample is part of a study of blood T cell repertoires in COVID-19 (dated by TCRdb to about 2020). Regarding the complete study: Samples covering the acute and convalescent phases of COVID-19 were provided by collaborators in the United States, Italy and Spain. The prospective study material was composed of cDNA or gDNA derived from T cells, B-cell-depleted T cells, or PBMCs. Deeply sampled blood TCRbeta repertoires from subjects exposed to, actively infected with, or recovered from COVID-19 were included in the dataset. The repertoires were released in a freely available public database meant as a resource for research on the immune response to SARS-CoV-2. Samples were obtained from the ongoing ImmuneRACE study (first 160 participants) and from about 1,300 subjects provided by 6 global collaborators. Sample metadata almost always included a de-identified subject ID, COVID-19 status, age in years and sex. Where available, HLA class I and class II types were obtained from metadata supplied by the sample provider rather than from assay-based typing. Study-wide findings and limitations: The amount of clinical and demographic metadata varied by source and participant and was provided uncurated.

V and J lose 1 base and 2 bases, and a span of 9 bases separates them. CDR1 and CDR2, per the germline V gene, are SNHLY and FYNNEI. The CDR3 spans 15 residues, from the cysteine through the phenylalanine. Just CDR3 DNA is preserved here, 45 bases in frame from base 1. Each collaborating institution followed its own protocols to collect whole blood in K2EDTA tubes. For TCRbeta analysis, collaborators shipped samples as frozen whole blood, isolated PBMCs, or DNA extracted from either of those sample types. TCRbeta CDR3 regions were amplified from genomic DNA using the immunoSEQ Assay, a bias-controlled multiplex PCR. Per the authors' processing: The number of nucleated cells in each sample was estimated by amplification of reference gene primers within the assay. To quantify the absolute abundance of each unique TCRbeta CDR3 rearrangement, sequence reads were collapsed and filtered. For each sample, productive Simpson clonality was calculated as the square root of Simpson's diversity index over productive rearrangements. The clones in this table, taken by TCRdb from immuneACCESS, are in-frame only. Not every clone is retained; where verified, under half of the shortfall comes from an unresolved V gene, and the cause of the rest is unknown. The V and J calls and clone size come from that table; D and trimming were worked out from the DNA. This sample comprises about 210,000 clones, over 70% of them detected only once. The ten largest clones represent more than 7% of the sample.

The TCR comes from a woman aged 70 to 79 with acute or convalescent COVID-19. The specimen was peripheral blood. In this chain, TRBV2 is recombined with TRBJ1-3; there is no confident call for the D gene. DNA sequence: TGTGCCAGCAGTGAAGGGCGGGTGGCTGGAAACACCATATATTTT. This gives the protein CASSEGRVAGNTIYF.